These 24 T cell receptor beta chains originate from one sample sequenced in a study of cytomegalovirus exposure and HLA in healthy donors. The primer mix had 60 Vbeta and 13 Jbeta primers. TCRdb's copy holds only in-frame clones and misses some; the assay was immunoSEQ multiplex PCR. The sample table includes 50,000 to 80,000 clones. The specimen was PBMCs. The source is a woman in her late teens or twenties in good health and CMV-seronegative.

The J gene is TRBJ1-1, the V gene TRBV10-1; 7 nucleotides agree with TRBD1. The CDR3 has 13 residues. Germline values: CDR1 WNHNN, CDR2 SYGVQD (reference sequence). V gave up 6 bases and J gave up 3 bases; unmatched junction bases: 4. CDR3 protein: CASSLTGYTEAFF. DNA of the CDR3: TGCGCCAGCAGCCTGACAGGGTACACTGAAGCTTTCTTT.

The chain joins TRBV14 to TRBJ1-1; TRBD1 might be the D (5 bases). The CDR3 has 15 residues. V shed 4 bases and J shed 3 bases, with 15 bases lying between them. Germline loops: CDR1 SGHDN, CDR2 FVKESK. The CDR3 is CASSLGRGGYTEAFF. As DNA, the CDR3 is TGTGCCAGCAGCCTTGGGAGGGGCGGCTACACTGAAGCTTTCTTT.

CDR3 sequence (DNA): TGCGCCAGCAGCCCAGGACAGGGGGCCTGGGGTTATGGCTACACCTTC. It is translated as CASSPGQGAWGYGYTF. V gene TRBV5-1 combines with J gene TRBJ1-2; 11 bases are shared with TRBD1. The germline gives CDR1 SGHRS, CDR2 YFSETQ. This CDR3 is built from 16 residues. Losses at the gene ends were 4 bases for V and 5 bases for J; bases not matched to a gene: 10.

J is TRBJ1-3 and V is TRBV15; D is possibly TRBD1 (6 bases). The CDR3 is 15 amino acids. The germline CDR1 and CDR2 sequences are LNHNV and YYDKDF (reference sequence). Trimming cost V 0 bases and J 3 bases, with 9 bases left between them. The CDR3 DNA follows: TGTGCCACCAGCAGAGATCGAGGGGGTGGAAACACCATATATTTT. Protein sequence: CATSRDRGGGNTIYF.

The chain joins TRBV5-1 to TRBJ2-7, with TRBD2 matching over 10 bases. V gave up 1 base and J gave up 5 bases; unmatched junction bases: 6. This CDR3 contains 15 residues. Germline CDR1 reads SGHRS; CDR2 reads YFSETQ. This CDR3 reads CASSLKVGLADEQYF. DNA for the CDR3: TGCGCCAGCAGCTTGAAAGTAGGACTAGCGGACGAGCAGTACTTC. The variable domain in full, completed from reference TRBV5-1 and TRBJ2-7, reads KAGVTQTPRYLIKTRGQQVTLSCSPISGHRSVSWYQQTPGQGLQFLFEYFSETQRNKGNFPGRFSGRQFSNSRSEMNVSTLELGDSALYLCASSLKVGLADEQYFGPGTRLTVT.

This sequence joins TRBV5-1 and TRBJ1-5; D may be TRBD1 (6 bases). The V end was cut by 0 bases, the J end by 7 bases, with 8 bases between. This CDR3 comprises 13 residues. Germline CDR1 reads SGHRS; CDR2 reads YFSETQ. The CDR3 here is CASSLGQGQPQHF. The DNA for the CDR3 is TGCGCCAGCAGCTTGGGCCAGGGGCAGCCCCAGCATTTT. The entire variable domain, with the rest obtained from reference TRBV5-1 and TRBJ1-5, is as follows: KAGVTQTPRYLIKTRGQQVTLSCSPISGHRSVSWYQQTPGQGLQFLFEYFSETQRNKGNFPGRFSGRQFSNSRSEMNVSTLELGDSALYLCASSLGQGQPQHFGDGTRLSIL.

The chain carries TRBV4-2 and TRBJ2-7; 11 nucleotides line up with TRBD2. V lost 0 bases to trimming and J lost 6 bases; unmatched junction nucleotides: 4. Germline CDR1 reads LGHNA; CDR2 reads YNFKEQ. The CDR3 has 15 residues. In DNA form, the CDR3 reads TGTGCCAGCAGCCAAGAAGCTAGCGGGAGGCTCGAGCAGTACTTC. This codes for CASSQEASGRLEQYF.

This chain links TRBV29-1 with TRBJ1-4; 9 bases agree with TRBD1. J lost 5 bases, V lost 7 bases, and 2 bases had no gene match. This CDR3 has 12 residues. Looked up from germline, CDR1 is SQVTM and CDR2 is ANQGSEA. DNA for the CDR3: TGCAGCGCAGACAGGGGGAATGAAAAACTGTTTTTT. Translating it yields CSADRGNEKLFF. Full variable domain (missing parts from reference TRBV29-1 and TRBJ1-4): SAVISQKPSRDICQRGTSLTIQCQVDSQVTMMFWYRQQPGQSLTLIATANQGSEATYESGFVIDKFPISRPNLTFSTLTVSNMSPEDSSIYLCSADRGNEKLFFGSGTQLSVL.

The chain recombines TRBV13 with TRBJ1-6; D is unresolved. The CDR3 extends over 15 amino acids. CDR1 and CDR2 (germline): PRHDT, FYEKMQ (reference sequence). V lost 0 bases to trimming and J lost 6 bases, with 9 bases between them. The chain's CDR3 is CASSLGPPVNSPLHF. The CDR3 DNA reads TGTGCCAGCAGCTTAGGCCCCCCCGTTAATTCACCCCTCCACTTT.

V is TRBV25-1 and J is TRBJ1-5; 10 bases are shared with TRBD1. Trimming at V came to 3 bases and at J to 0 bases, leaving 5 bases not matched to a gene. The CDR3 loop spans 17 amino acids. Looked up from germline, CDR1 is MGHDK and CDR2 is SYGVNS. CDR3 sequence: CASSDGQGVDSNQPQHF. The CDR3 nucleotides are TGTGCCAGCAGTGACGGACAGGGGGTTGATAGCAATCAGCCCCAGCATTTT.

The rearrangement joins TRBV25-1 to TRBJ2-5; perhaps TRBD2 as D (7 bases). The V and J ends lost 1 base and 1 base respectively, with 19 bases between them. CDR1 and CDR2 (germline): MGHDK, SYGVNS. The CDR3 extends over 18 amino acids. CDR3 loop: CASSESAEAGGAQETQYF. The CDR3, as DNA: TGTGCCAGCAGTGAATCGGCCGAGGCTGGGGGGGCCCAAGAGACCCAGTACTTC. The full variable domain, its missing parts supplied by reference TRBV25-1 and TRBJ2-5, is EADIYQTPRYLVIGTGKKITLECSQTMGHDKMYWYQQDPGMELHLIHYSYGVNSTEKGDLSSESTVSRIRTEHFPLTLESARPSHTSQYLCASSESAEAGGAQETQYFGPGTRLLVL.

The rearrangement joins TRBV9 to TRBJ1-2; maybe TRBD1 (5 bases). Germline V CDR1 and CDR2: SGDLS, YYNGEE. This CDR3 is 14 amino acids long. Trimming took 4 bases from V and 4 from J, leaving 14 bases between them. Here the CDR3 DNA reads TGTGCCAGCAGCCAAGCTCCCCAGGGCTATGGCTACACCTTC. It translates to CASSQAPQGYGYTF.

The chain carries TRBV30 and TRBJ1-1; D remains ambiguous. Trimming removed 0 bases at V and 5 bases at J, with 16 bases between. This CDR3 spans 15 amino acids. Germline values: CDR1 GTSNPN, CDR2 SVGIG (reference sequence). CDR3 nucleotide sequence: TGTGCCTGGAGTGTACGTTCTGGGAGGAGAACTGAAGCTTTCTTT. This codes for CAWSVRSGRRTEAFF.

The chain carries TRBV5-1 and TRBJ1-1, with 8 bases identical to TRBD1. The germline CDR1 and CDR2 sequences are SGHRS and YFSETQ. Trimming removed 4 bases from V and 5 bases from J; junction bases left unmatched: 13. The CDR3 loop spans 16 amino acids. The CDR3 DNA follows: TGCGCCAGCAGCGGGCAAAGAGGACAGGGAGGGACTGAAGCTTTCTTT. Translation gives CASSGQRGQGGTEAFF. The full variable domain, its missing parts supplied by reference TRBV5-1 and TRBJ1-1, is KAGVTQTPRYLIKTRGQQVTLSCSPISGHRSVSWYQQTPGQGLQFLFEYFSETQRNKGNFPGRFSGRQFSNSRSEMNVSTLELGDSALYLCASSGQRGQGGTEAFFGQGTRLTVV.

V usage is TRBV30 and J usage is TRBJ1-3; the D is unclear. Germline CDR1 is GTSNPN and CDR2 is SVGIG (reference sequence). V was trimmed by 6 bases and J by 1 base, leaving 10 bases between them. CDR3 length equals 13 residues. The CDR3 spells CACLPGSGNTIYF. CDR3 bases: TGTGCCTGCCTTCCGGGATCTGGAAACACCATATATTTT.

This sequence joins TRBV6-5 and TRBJ2-3, with 12 bases aligning to TRBD2. Germline CDR1 is MNHEY and CDR2 is SVGAGI. The V segment lost 11 bases and the J segment 4 bases; nucleotides outside the gene matches: 10. The CDR3 sequence is 15 residues long. CDR3 nucleotides: TGTGCCTCCGGCCCAGGGACTAGCGGGCCAGATACGCAGTATTTT. This gives the protein CASGPGTSGPDTQYF.

V usage is TRBV4-2 and J usage is TRBJ2-7; 7 bases agree with TRBD2. The J segment lost 7 bases and the V segment lost 0 bases, leaving 15 bases of the junction unmatched. Germline V gene sequence: CDR1 LGHNA, CDR2 YNFKEQ. This CDR3 region has 17 residues. CDR3 protein: CASSQDPSGIGAGEQYF. The CDR3 DNA is TGTGCCAGCAGCCAAGACCCGAGCGGGATTGGGGCTGGAGAGCAGTACTTC.

V usage is TRBV6-7 and J usage is TRBJ2-7; 11 nucleotides match TRBD2. TRBV6-7 counts as an open reading frame of uncertain function. The CDR3 consists of 14 residues. The J segment lost 9 bases and the V segment lost 5 bases, leaving 9 bases of the junction unmatched. Here the CDR3 DNA reads TGTGCCAGCAGTCTACTAGCGGGGGTACGAGGGCAGTACTTC. Protein sequence: CASSLLAGVRGQYF.

The chain links TRBV12-5 to TRBJ2-7; the match to TRBD1 covers 7 bases. This CDR3 has 14 residues. V trimming: 1 base; J trimming: 4 bases; junction bases outside the gene matches: 4. In germline, CDR1 is LGHNT, CDR2 FRNRAP. This CDR3 reads CASGLEGQPYEQYF. CDR3 sequence (DNA): TGTGCTAGTGGTTTGGAGGGACAGCCGTACGAGCAGTACTTC.

This sequence joins TRBV11-2 and TRBJ1-3, with 7 bases aligning to TRBD1. The V gene end was trimmed by 5 bases and the J gene end by 6 bases; junction bases not matched to a gene: 4. From germline, CDR1 is SGHAT and CDR2 FQNNGV. The CDR3 spans 13 residues. The CDR3 sequence: CASSAGTANTIYF. CDR3 bases: TGTGCCAGCAGCGCCGGGACAGCAAACACCATATATTTT.

The chain recombines TRBV2 with TRBJ2-5; D perhaps matches TRBD1 (6 bases). Trimming removed 6 bases from V and 2 bases from J, with 13 bases in between. The germline V gene encodes CDR1 SNHLY and CDR2 FYNNEI. The CDR3 length is 14 residues. In nucleotides, the CDR3 is TGTGCCAGCAGCCCCACAGGGACGCAAGAGACCCAGTACTTC. Translation: CASSPTGTQETQYF.

The V call is TRBV11-1, the J call TRBJ2-3; 8 nucleotides agree with TRBD2. After removal of 1 base from V and 9 bases from J, the junction contained 9 bases not matched to a gene. This CDR3 is built from 15 residues. The germline V gene has CDR1 SGHAT and CDR2 FQDESV (reference sequence). CDR3 loop: CASSLGAGVGGTQYF. CDR3 DNA sequence: TGTGCCAGCAGCTTAGGAGCGGGAGTCGGGGGGACGCAGTATTTT.

This chain joins TRBV9 and TRBJ1-2, with a tentative D call TRBD1 (5 bases). CDR1 is SGDLS and CDR2 is YYNGEE in the germline V gene. Trimming stripped 4 bases from V and 0 bases from J, with 13 bases between. The CDR3 covers 15 residues. The CDR3: CASSPQTDPNYGYTF. DNA for the CDR3: TGTGCCAGCAGCCCTCAGACAGATCCTAACTATGGCTACACCTTC. Combining the CDR3 with reference TRBV9 and TRBJ1-2 gives the whole variable domain DSGVTQTPKHLITATGQRVTLRCSPRSGDLSVYWYQQSLDQGLQFLIQYYNGEERAKGNILERFSAQQFPDLHSELNLSSLELGDSALYFCASSPQTDPNYGYTFGSGTRLTVV.

The V gene is TRBV19, the J gene TRBJ1-2; possible D gene TRBD1, 5 bases. This CDR3 has 12 amino acids. Germline values: CDR1 LNHDA, CDR2 SQIVND (reference sequence). Trimming shortened V by 9 bases and J by 3 bases, and 11 bases separated the two germline ends. Here the CDR3 DNA reads TGTGCCAGCCAGGGATTCGACTATGGCTACACCTTC. It translates to CASQGFDYGYTF.